The 21 T cell receptor beta chains below were found in one sample sequenced in a study of T cell repertoires in cytomegalovirus infection. Via MiXCR, TCRdb re-called the reads, giving one row per CDR3 protein. This repertoire shows hundreds of thousands of distinct CDR3 sequences, over 7.5% found once; its top ten account for 3.5% to 4.5%. Sequencing was carried out using PBMCs. The origin of the receptors is a human donor in good health (CMV status not recorded). Some clones in this sample may be carry-over from other donors' samples.

Comments on this clonotype: One base away lies a much larger clone, so this may be a sequencing read error. The chain uses TRBV2 and TRBJ2-7, with D perhaps TRBD1 (6 bases). The germline V gene encodes CDR1 SNHLY and CDR2 FYNNEI. The CDR3 covers 11 residues. V lost 6 bases and J lost 4, with 7 bases in between. This CDR3 reads CASRGGYEQYF. CDR3 in DNA: TGTGCCAGCAGAGGGGGATACGAGCAGTACTTC.

This clonotype was found many times. V usage is TRBV7-2 and J usage is TRBJ1-5; no definite D call. The CDR3 is 15 amino acids. Germline-derived CDR1 and CDR2 are SGHTA and FQGNSA. V shed 1 base and J shed 3 bases, with 10 bases lying between them. CDR3 amino acids: CASSLGGINNQPQHF. CDR3 nucleotide sequence: TGTGCCAGCAGCTTAGGCGGGATAAACAATCAGCCCCAGCATTTT. Together with reference TRBV7-2 and TRBJ1-5, the CDR3 gives the full variable domain: GAGVSQSPSNKVTEKGKDVELRCDPISGHTALYWYRQSLGQGLEFLIYFQGNSAPDKSGLPSDRFSAERTGGSVSTLTIQRTQQEDSAVYLCASSLGGINNQPQHFGDGTRLSIL.

At least ten counts were recorded for this clonotype. The V and J genes are TRBV7-2 and TRBJ2-2; D might be TRBD2 (5 bases). There are 13 residues in the CDR3. Trimming took 5 bases from V and 5 from J, leaving 9 bases between them. Germline values: CDR1 SGHTA, CDR2 FQGNSA. Here the CDR3 reads CASSPPGTGELFF. The CDR3 coding sequence is TGTGCCAGCAGCCCCCCGGGGACCGGGGAGCTGTTTTTT.

Ten or more counts support this clonotype. This chain joins TRBV12-3 or TRBV12-4 and TRBJ1-3; tentatively, D is TRBD1 (6 bases). V gave up 6 bases and J gave up 0 bases, with 9 bases separating them. This CDR3 is 14 amino acids long. The CDR3 coding sequence is TGTGCCAGCAGCGCGGACAGCTCTGGAAACACCATATATTTT. It translates to CASSADSSGNTIYF.

This chain uses TRBV7-2 with TRBJ1-1, with D unclear. Germline values: CDR1 SGHTA, CDR2 FQGNSA. The CDR3 spans 15 residues. Trimming took 5 bases from V and 1 from J, leaving 14 bases between them. In nucleotides, the CDR3 is TGTGCCAGCAGCGCTCGACAAGACCCGAACACTGAAGCTTTCTTT. This gives the protein CASSARQDPNTEAFF.

The V call is TRBV7-2, the J call TRBJ2-3; 12 bases align to TRBD2. Looked up from germline, CDR1 is SGHTA and CDR2 is FQGNSA. V shed 4 bases and J 0 bases; nucleotides not matched to a gene: 11. CDR3 length equals 19 residues. CDR3 coding DNA: TGTGCCAGCAGCTCACGACTAGCGGGAGACCTACCTAGCACAGATACGCAGTATTTT. This codes for CASSSRLAGDLPSTDTQYF.

Regarding this clonotype: Relative to the germline gene, one junction end is altered; a read error may explain this. This sequence joins TRBV6-2 or TRBV6-3 and TRBJ2-1, with D perhaps being TRBD1 or TRBD2 (5 bases each). The germline V gene encodes CDR1 MNHEY and CDR2 SVGEGT. The CDR3 covers 12 residues. CDR3 sequence (DNA): TGTGCCAGCAGTGAGCCGGGGCGAGAGGGGAGCTTC. This codes for CASSEPGREGSF.

This clonotype was counted only a few times. The chain is built from TRBV7-9 and TRBJ1-1, with D maybe TRBD1 (6 bases). Germline CDR1 and CDR2: SEHNR and FQNEAQ (reference sequence). CDR3 length: 14 residues. V was pared by 6 bases and J by 0 bases, with 11 bases between. The CDR3 loop is CASRQTGLNTEAFF. The DNA of the CDR3 is TGTGCCAGCAGACAGACAGGTTTGAACACTGAAGCTTTCTTT.

This chain connects TRBV11-3 to TRBJ2-4; 7 bases are a match to TRBD1. The CDR3 consists of 14 residues. Germline V gene data show CDR1 as SGHNT and CDR2 as YENEEA. With V trimmed by 4 bases and J by 8 bases, 8 bases remained unmatched. CDR3: CASSSGQASDIQYF. CDR3 coding DNA: TGTGCCAGCAGCTCCGGACAGGCATCGGACATTCAGTACTTC. Full variable domain (remainder filled in from reference TRBV11-3 and TRBJ2-4): EAGVVQSPRYKIIEKKQPVAFWCNPISGHNTLYWYLQNLGQGPELLIRYENEEAVDDSQLPKDRFSAERLKGVDSTLKIQPAELGDSAVYLCASSSGQASDIQYFGAGTRLSVL.

This clonotype was recorded at least ten times. This sequence joins TRBV29-1 and TRBJ2-7; 14 bases are a match to TRBD2. This CDR3 region has 14 residues. The germline CDR1 and CDR2 sequences are SQVTM and ANQGSEA. J was trimmed by 6 bases and V by 7 bases; bases with no gene match: 8. The CDR3 region has the DNA TGCAGCGCAGGGACTAGCGGGGGACTGGGCGAGCAGTACTTC. This codes for CSAGTSGGLGEQYF.

The rearrangement uses TRBV7-2 and TRBJ1-3; 12 bases agree with TRBD1. CDR3 length equals 15 residues. From germline, CDR1 is SGHTA and CDR2 FQGNSA. J lost 7 bases, V lost 1 base, and 2 bases had no gene match. DNA for the CDR3: TGTGCCAGCAGCTTAGGGGGACAGGGGGCCAACACCATATATTTT. As protein: CASSLGGQGANTIYF.

There are a few counts of this clonotype. This sequence joins TRBV6-5 and TRBJ2-7; TRBD1 aligns across 8 bases. Unmatched junction bases numbered 2, after V lost 0 bases and J lost 4 bases. The CDR3 loop spans 14 amino acids. The germline gives CDR1 MNHEY, CDR2 SVGAGI. CDR3 nucleotide sequence: TGTGCCAGCAGTTACTCAAGGACAGGGTACGAGCAGTACTTC. Protein product: CASSYSRTGYEQYF.

This clonotype was found a few times. The chain carries TRBV18 and TRBJ2-1, with a tentative D call TRBD2 (5 bases). The CDR3 sequence is 17 residues long. With 2 bases removed from V and 0 bases from J, the gap between germline ends came to 14 bases. Germline CDR1 KGHSH, CDR2 LQKENI. As DNA, the CDR3 is TGTGCCAGCTCACCAAAAGGGCCGGGGATCTCCTACAATGAGCAGTTCTTC. Translating gives CASSPKGPGISYNEQFF.

The rearrangement joins TRBV7-9 to TRBJ1-1, with unresolved D. V dropped 3 bases and J dropped 3 bases, with 5 bases sitting between them. Germline CDR1 reads SEHNR; CDR2 reads FQNEAQ (reference sequence). There are 12 residues in the CDR3. In nucleotides, the CDR3 is TGTGCCAGCAGCTTTGTTTACACTGAAGCTTTCTTT. Its translation: CASSFVYTEAFF.

This clonotype was detected ten times or more. The chain recombines TRBV7-2 with TRBJ1-2, with a tentative D call TRBD1 (6 bases). Germline CDR1 is SGHTA and CDR2 is FQGNSA. The CDR3 covers 10 residues. V was shortened by 7 bases and J by 8 bases, with 8 bases between the two germline ends. The CDR3 region is CASKGGGYTF. The CDR3 DNA follows: TGTGCCAGCAAGGGGGGGGGCTACACCTTC.

V and J are TRBV20-1 and TRBJ1-4, with TRBD1 matching over 7 bases. CDR1 is DFQATT, CDR2 SNEGSKA, per germline (reference sequence). V shed 3 bases, J shed 8 bases, and the junction held 6 bases outside the gene matches. The CDR3 runs 13 residues. This CDR3 reads CSAREGAEEKLFF. CDR3 in DNA: TGCAGTGCTAGGGAGGGGGCGGAGGAAAAACTGTTTTTT.

In nucleotides, the CDR3 is TGTGCCACCAGTGATCCTACCAGGACTAGCGGCCCGGGAGATACGCAGTATTTT. Translated: CATSDPTRTSGPGDTQYF. The chain has TRBV24-1 and TRBJ2-3; 10 nucleotides match TRBD2. V dropped 3 bases and J dropped 5; count of bases not matched to a gene: 13. In germline, CDR1 is KGHDR, CDR2 SFDVKD. This CDR3 is 18 amino acids long.

The rearrangement links TRBV12-3 or TRBV12-4 to TRBJ2-7, with 7 bases matching TRBD2. The CDR3 runs 15 residues. V lost 6 bases, J lost 2 bases, and 10 bases stayed unmatched. The CDR3 DNA follows: TGTGCCAGCAGCTTCTCCTCGGGACTACCCTACGAGCAGTACTTC. The encoded protein is CASSFSSGLPYEQYF.

In this sample, this clonotype turned up many times. The V gene is TRBV7-2, the J gene TRBJ2-5; 8 bases agree with TRBD2. After removal of 6 bases from V and 2 bases from J, the junction contained 5 bases not matched to a gene. The CDR3 has 14 amino acids. CDR1 is SGHTA, CDR2 FQGNSA, per germline. In DNA form, the CDR3 reads TGTGCCAGCAGACCGACTAGCGCGCAAGAGACCCAGTACTTC. The encoded protein is CASRPTSAQETQYF.

This clonotype occurred many times. V is TRBV28 and J is TRBJ1-4; no firm D call. CDR1 and CDR2 from the germline V gene are MDHEN and SYDVKM. There are 15 residues in the CDR3. Trimming took 2 bases from V and 5 from J, leaving 12 bases between them. DNA of the CDR3: TGTGCCAGCAGTTTACGGGTTGCCTCAAATGAAAAACTGTTTTTT. The encoded protein is CASSLRVASNEKLFF.

The V and J genes are TRBV18 and TRBJ2-2; tentative D call: TRBD2 (5 bases). The CDR3 is 18 amino acids. Germline CDR1 is KGHSH and CDR2 is LQKENI. V was pared by 3 bases and J by 1 base, with 18 bases between. CDR3 in amino acids: CASSPLRGSGRNTGELFF. For the CDR3, the DNA is TGTGCCAGCTCACCCCTCCGAGGGAGTGGAAGGAACACCGGGGAGCTGTTTTTT.